The following is a T cell receptor (beta chain) sequence with its context. Its antigen is unknown. CDR3 length: 14 amino acids. Germline CDR1 SGDLS, CDR2 YYNGEE. Trimming at V came to 0 bases and at J to 4 bases, leaving 3 bases not matched to a gene. This sample was taken from a study of cytomegalovirus exposure and HLA in healthy donors. Study results and caveats: Versus the approximately 700-donor mean, an Asian-associated ancestry cluster reportedly showed fewer N-insertions in a later analysis.

The PCR ran on 60 Vbeta and 13 Jbeta primers. Sequenced by immunoSEQ multiplex PCR; TCRdb stores in-frame clones only, minus some. Of about 170,000 clones listed, approximately 81% were seen once; the top ten hold 1%. The sequencing sample was made of PBMCs. The genes are TRBV9 and TRBJ2-5; TRBD2 matches at 7 bases. The TCR was taken from a boy aged 2 to 10 in good health and CMV-seronegative. As DNA, the CDR3 is TGTGCCAGCAGCGTAGAGCCGGGAGGAGAGACCCAGTACTTC. Protein product: CASSVEPGGETQYF.